This T cell receptor beta chain was sequenced in a study of vaccination and CD4 T cells after COVID-19. Across the study: The convalescents, six males and four females, included two who were Hispanic. Participants were administered two doses of either the BNT162b2 or the mRNA-1273 vaccine.

In this sample, this clonotype turned up a few times. What it recognizes is unknown. Indicated treatment: roughly 10-day PBMC culture with coronavirus spike peptide pools or control peptides (ViraFEST assay). Each of days 3 and 7 saw half the medium replaced by fresh IL-2 medium. Sequenced with the Oncomine TCR Beta short-read assay was DNA taken from cultured CD4+ T cells. TCRdb processed the PCR reads anew with MiXCR; each CDR3 protein has one entry. This sample yields some 16,000 distinct CDR3 sequences, of which roughly 57% are seen a single time; just under 9.5% belongs to the top ten. Source material: CD4+ T cells from blood, cultured in vitro. The receptor was derived from a human donor who had recovered from COVID-19.

The CDR3 region is CASSLQGVNGELFF. CDR3 sequence (DNA): TGTGCCAGCAGCTTACAGGGGGTAAACGGGGAGCTGTTTTTT. This chain joins TRBV7-9 and TRBJ2-2, with TRBD1 matching 7 bases. The length of the CDR3 is 14 residues. The germline gives CDR1 SEHNR, CDR2 FQNEAQ (reference sequence). V was pared by 2 bases and J by 7 bases, with 4 bases of the junction left unmatched.